This TCR beta chain was sequenced during a study of early T cells in non-severe SARS-CoV-2 infection. For the study at large: It was bulk RNA from unsorted whole blood that was sequenced, and the chains were unpaired.

This clonotype was found once. A single base separates this from a much larger clone, so it may be a read error. Individual cDNA molecules received unique molecular identifiers. One entry per CDR3 protein results from TCRdb running MiXCR on the 5' RACE reads. The sample carries some 73,000 distinct CDR3 sequences, approximately 12% recorded once. The CDR3 spans 15 residues. Germline V gene data show CDR1 as MNHNY and CDR2 as SVGAGI (reference sequence). The source material was whole blood. This TCR was sampled from an adult who was a healthcare worker with PCR-confirmed SARS-CoV-2 infection or an uninfected control (not recorded which). The chain couples TRBV6-6 to TRBJ1-5; D gene uncertain. For the CDR3, the DNA is TGTGCCAGCAGTTACGGGCCGTATAGCAGTCAGCCCCAGCATTTT. Residues: CASSYGPYSSQPQHF.